The 20 T cell receptor beta chains below come from one sample, sequenced in a study of shared clonotypes between healthy human individuals. Naive CD8 isolation took CD45RO-negative cells positively selected for CCR7 and excluded terminally differentiated effector memory CD45RA+ cells. The method was immunoSEQ multiplex PCR; TCRdb's version includes in-frame clones alone and lacks a portion of them. This repertoire shows roughly 2,000,000 clones, 93% found once; its top ten account for less than 2%. The sequencing sample was made of naive CD8+ T cells from PBMCs. Every receptor here comes from a man between 18 and 35 years old in good health. Some clones in this sample may be carry-over from other donors' samples.

The V gene is TRBV15, the J gene TRBJ2-5; 8 bases are shared with TRBD2. This CDR3 spans 15 amino acids. V lost 0 bases and J lost 5; bases outside the gene matches: 5. Germline CDR1 is LNHNV and CDR2 is YYDKDF (reference sequence). CDR3 nucleotide sequence: TGTGCCACCAGCAGAGATAGCGGGGTACGGGAGACCCAGTACTTC. Residues: CATSRDSGVRETQYF.

The chain joins TRBV27 to TRBJ1-2; D possibly corresponds to TRBD1 (5 bases). Trimming pared 5 bases from V and 5 bases from J, leaving 12 bases between. The CDR3 runs 13 residues. The V gene's germline CDR1 is MNHEY and CDR2 SMNVEV (reference sequence). The CDR3 bases are TGTGCCAGCAGTCAAGGGGCGCGATATGGCTACACCTTC. The encoded protein is CASSQGARYGYTF.

This chain connects TRBV14 to TRBJ1-1, with 7 bases lining up with TRBD1. The germline V gene has CDR1 SGHDN and CDR2 FVKESK. V lost 2 bases to trimming and J lost 2 bases; unmatched junction nucleotides: 8. The CDR3 has 16 amino acids. The CDR3 protein is CASSQRRRDRNTEAFF. CDR3 sequence (DNA): TGTGCCAGCAGCCAACGCAGGAGGGACAGAAACACTGAAGCTTTCTTT.

The chain joins TRBV7-8 to TRBJ2-5, with unresolved D. Trimming cost V 1 base and J 5 bases, with 11 bases left between them. The germline V gene has CDR1 SGHVS and CDR2 FQNEAQ. This CDR3 is built from 14 residues. The CDR3 bases are TGTGCCAGCAGCTTAGTGGTCCAAGGGGAGACCCAGTACTTC. Its protein is CASSLVVQGETQYF.

This clone has only one observation. The rearrangement uses TRBV30 and TRBJ2-1; TRBD1 or TRBD2 may be the D gene (5 bases each). Germline CDR1 GTSNPN, CDR2 SVGIG (reference sequence). CDR3 length equals 14 residues. Trimming removed 2 bases at V and 9 bases at J, with 17 bases between. DNA of the CDR3: TGTGCCTGGAGTTGGTCCCCCCGGGGCAGTGAGCAGTTCTTC. Its translation: CAWSWSPRGSEQFF.

As for this clone: Additional DNA sequences in this sample encode the identical CDR3. This chain connects TRBV5-1 to TRBJ1-2; D is undetermined. The CDR3 contains 11 residues. Germline V gene lookup returns CDR1 SGHRS and CDR2 YFSETQ. Trimming cost V 4 bases and J 3 bases, with 4 bases left between them. The CDR3 sequence is CASSGDYGYTF. Here the CDR3 DNA reads TGCGCCAGCAGCGGGGACTATGGCTACACCTTC. The whole variable domain, filled in from reference TRBV5-1 and TRBJ1-2, reads KAGVTQTPRYLIKTRGQQVTLSCSPISGHRSVSWYQQTPGQGLQFLFEYFSETQRNKGNFPGRFSGRQFSNSRSEMNVSTLELGDSALYLCASSGDYGYTFGSGTRLTVV.

The V call is TRBV7-2, the J call TRBJ2-7; 7 nucleotides align to TRBD2. The CDR3 covers 16 residues. J was trimmed by 1 base and V by 3 bases; bases with no gene match: 9. CDR1 SGHTA and CDR2 FQGNSA come from the germline V gene. CDR3 region: CASSLTPSGLSYEQYF. CDR3 sequence (DNA): TGTGCCAGCAGCTTGACCCCTAGCGGCTTATCCTACGAGCAGTACTTC.

The chain recombines TRBV7-9 with TRBJ2-1; weak D call: TRBD1 (7 bases). The CDR3 is 13 residues long. From germline, CDR1 is SEHNR and CDR2 FQNEAQ (reference sequence). Trimming removed 6 bases from V and 4 bases from J, with 10 bases in between. CDR3: CASRPGGYNEQFF. CDR3 nucleotides: TGTGCCAGCAGGCCAGGGGGGTACAATGAGCAGTTCTTC.

The V gene is TRBV4-3, the J gene TRBJ2-3; possible D gene TRBD2, 6 bases. In germline, CDR1 is LGHNA, CDR2 YSLEER. Trimming left V 6 bases short and J 1 base short, with 14 bases between. The CDR3 totals 15 residues. The CDR3 loop reads CASSWGGVGTDTQYF. CDR3 sequence (DNA): TGCGCCAGCAGTTGGGGCGGGGTAGGCACAGATACGCAGTATTTT.

As for this clone: This specimen includes other DNA sequences encoding the same CDR3. This chain links TRBV27 with TRBJ1-5, with 10 bases matching TRBD1. This CDR3 spans 13 amino acids. CDR1 and CDR2 from the germline V gene are MNHEY and SMNVEV (reference sequence). V lost 4 bases, J lost 6 bases, and 0 bases stayed unmatched. CDR3 residues: CASSWTGGQPQHF. CDR3 nucleotides: TGTGCCAGCAGTTGGACAGGGGGTCAGCCCCAGCATTTT.

The V call is TRBV4-1, the J call TRBJ2-7, with TRBD2 matching 10 bases. V was pared by 0 bases and J by 3 bases, with 8 bases of the junction left unmatched. Germline CDR1 and CDR2: MGHRA and YSYEKL. The CDR3 covers 17 residues. CDR3 sequence: CASSQDIRASGSYEQYF. CDR3 nucleotides: TGCGCCAGCAGCCAAGATATCCGGGCTAGCGGGAGCTACGAGCAGTACTTC.

J is TRBJ2-1 and V is TRBV27, with 9 bases aligning to TRBD2. CDR3 length equals 18 residues. Per germline, CDR1 MNHEY and CDR2 SMNVEV (reference sequence). After removal of 7 bases from V and 0 bases from J, the junction contained 13 bases not matched to a gene. The CDR3 is CASTGGLAGSSSYNEQFF. The CDR3 coding sequence is TGTGCCAGCACCGGGGGCCTAGCGGGATCAAGCTCCTACAATGAGCAGTTCTTC.

J is TRBJ2-7 and V is TRBV5-4, with 7 bases fitting TRBD1. V lost 4 bases, J lost 2 bases, and 6 bases stayed unmatched. This CDR3 is 14 amino acids long. Germline CDR1 reads SGHNT; CDR2 reads YYREEE (reference sequence). Here the CDR3 DNA reads TGTGCCAGCAGCCCCCGGGACAGACCCTACGAGCAGTACTTC. Translated: CASSPRDRPYEQYF.

The CDR3 protein is CASSLARASGSSYEQYF. For the CDR3, the DNA is TGTGCCAGCAGCTTAGCACGGGCTAGCGGGAGTAGCTACGAGCAGTACTTC. The chain couples TRBV7-8 to TRBJ2-7; 10 bases are shared with TRBD2. Germline assignment: CDR1 SGHVS and CDR2 FQNEAQ. Losses at the gene ends were 0 bases for V and 3 bases for J; bases not matched to a gene: 8. There are 17 residues in the CDR3. The full variable domain, its missing parts supplied by reference TRBV7-8 and TRBJ2-7, is GAGVSQSPRYKVAKRGQDVALRCDPISGHVSLFWYQQALGQGPEFLTYFQNEAQLDKSGLPSDRFFAERPEGSVSTLKIQRTQQEDSAVYLCASSLARASGSSYEQYFGPGTRLTVT.

This clone was detected once. V gene TRBV7-8 combines with J gene TRBJ2-7, with D perhaps matching TRBD2 (6 bases). Trimming took off 6 bases at V and 11 bases at J, with 20 bases between the two ends. CDR1 and CDR2 from the germline V gene are SGHVS and FQNEAQ. This CDR3 spans 13 amino acids. The CDR3 DNA follows: TGTGCCAGCAGGGGGCGGGGAGCGGGCGGTGAGTACTTC. Amino acids: CASRGRGAGGEYF. Full variable domain (rest looked up from reference TRBV7-8 and TRBJ2-7): GAGVSQSPRYKVAKRGQDVALRCDPISGHVSLFWYQQALGQGPEFLTYFQNEAQLDKSGLPSDRFFAERPEGSVSTLKIQRTQQEDSAVYLCASRGRGAGGEYFGPGTRLTVT.

This clone occurred once. V gene TRBV27 combines with J gene TRBJ2-3, with D possibly TRBD2 on 5 matching bases. V was trimmed by 2 bases and J by 3 bases, leaving 15 bases between them. Germline V gene sequence: CDR1 MNHEY, CDR2 SMNVEV (reference sequence). The CDR3 contains 16 residues. CDR3 loop: CASSLLAPLATDTQYF. As DNA, the CDR3 is TGTGCCAGCAGTTTACTAGCTCCCCTGGCAACAGATACGCAGTATTTT.

V usage is TRBV27 and J usage is TRBJ2-1, with 10 bases matching TRBD2. Germline lookup yields CDR1 MNHEY and CDR2 SMNVEV (reference sequence). Losses at the gene ends were 5 bases for V and 8 bases for J; bases not matched to a gene: 15. CDR3 size: 17 residues. The chain's CDR3 is CASSIPALAGDVDEQFF. The CDR3 nucleotides read TGTGCCAGCAGTATTCCTGCGCTAGCGGGAGATGTCGATGAGCAGTTCTTC.

This rearrangement joins TRBV5-1 to TRBJ1-1; D unresolved. Germline V gene data show CDR1 as SGHRS and CDR2 as YFSETQ. V was shortened by 5 bases and J by 3 bases, with 17 bases between the two germline ends. The CDR3 runs 15 residues. CDR3 region: CASRRIKPADTEAFF. CDR3 in DNA: TGCGCCAGCAGAAGGATCAAACCGGCGGACACTGAAGCTTTCTTT. Complete variable domain (other parts from reference TRBV5-1 and TRBJ1-1): KAGVTQTPRYLIKTRGQQVTLSCSPISGHRSVSWYQQTPGQGLQFLFEYFSETQRNKGNFPGRFSGRQFSNSRSEMNVSTLELGDSALYLCASRRIKPADTEAFFGQGTRLTVV.

The chain employs TRBV2 and TRBJ2-7; D is unclear. V lost 3 bases and J lost 0, with 9 bases in between. Germline V gene lookup returns CDR1 SNHLY and CDR2 FYNNEI. This CDR3 is built from 14 residues. The CDR3 loop reads CASSDMSASYEQYF. CDR3 in DNA: TGTGCCAGCAGTGATATGTCAGCCTCCTACGAGCAGTACTTC.

The genes are TRBV25-1 and TRBJ2-5; D perhaps matches TRBD2 (6 bases). Trimming took 2 bases from V and 0 from J, leaving 10 bases between them. The CDR3 loop spans 15 amino acids. Per germline, CDR1 MGHDK and CDR2 SYGVNS. This CDR3 is CASSEVRDYQETQYF. CDR3 sequence (DNA): TGTGCCAGCAGTGAAGTCCGGGACTACCAAGAGACCCAGTACTTC.